Reported below is one TCR beta chain. This sample stems from a study of blood T cell repertoires in COVID-19. Profiled with immunoSEQ multiplex PCR; TCRdb holds only in-frame clones, not every one. The sample has 150,000 to 180,000 clones; 78% are singletons. Sample: peripheral blood. The TCR was taken from an older man with acute or convalescent COVID-19.

Here the CDR3 DNA reads TGCGCCAGCAGCTTGGCCCTAACGGCCGGGAATGAAAAACTGTTTTTT. The encoded protein is CASSLALTAGNEKLFF. V usage is TRBV5-1 and J usage is TRBJ1-4, with D unresolved. The CDR3 covers 16 residues. The germline gives CDR1 SGHRS, CDR2 YFSETQ. Trimming shortened V by 0 bases and J by 5 bases, and 14 bases separated the two germline ends.